Listed here is a single T cell receptor beta chain. The record originates from a study of blood T cell repertoires in COVID-19. For the study at large: PBMCs, B-cell-depleted T cells, or T cells provided the cDNA or gDNA that made up the material.

Clones were sequenced by immunoSEQ multiplex PCR, and TCRdb holds only the in-frame ones, with some missing. Of 350,000 or so clones in the sample, roughly nine tenths were seen once. This CDR3 comprises 15 residues. V was pared by 1 base and J by 7 bases, with 5 bases of the junction left unmatched. Germline CDR1 reads SGHVS; CDR2 reads FQNEAQ. This TCR was sampled from a woman aged 55-75 years with COVID-19, enrolled during active disease. This rearrangement joins TRBV7-8 to TRBJ2-1; 9 positions agree with TRBD2. Sequencing was carried out using peripheral blood. The CDR3 region has the DNA TGTGCCAGCAGCTTAGTAAAGCTAGCGGGGAATGAGCAGTTCTTC. Protein sequence: CASSLVKLAGNEQFF.